A single sample gave rise to the 25 T cell receptor beta chains below, sequenced in a study of blood T cells in healthy people across ages. With a J-beta primer mix and a sample-barcoded 5' primer, a second PCR ran 7 to 11 cycles. TCRdb redid the calling of the 5' RACE reads with MiXCR, one entry per CDR3 protein. The sample records over 1,200,000 distinct CDR3 sequences, around 59% being singletons. What was sequenced was blood. These receptors all stem from a man in his late teens or twenties in good health.

The rearrangement links TRBV15 to TRBJ2-1; D might be TRBD1 (5 bases). V gave up 1 base and J gave up 0 bases, with 7 bases separating them. The CDR3 is made up of 15 amino acids. Germline lookup yields CDR1 LNHNV and CDR2 YYDKDF (reference sequence). CDR3 DNA: TGTGCCACCAGCAGAGGTACAGGCTCCTACAATGAGCAGTTCTTC. Its protein is CATSRGTGSYNEQFF. The full variable domain, completed using reference TRBV15 and TRBJ2-1, is DAMVIQNPRYQVTQFGKPVTLSCSQTLNHNVMYWYQQKSSQAPKLLFHYYDKDFNNEADTPDNFQSRRPNTSFCFLDIRSPGLGDTAMYLCATSRGTGSYNEQFFGPGTRLTVL.

In its sample, this clonotype was seen a few times. This chain links TRBV20-1 with TRBJ2-5; D unresolved. The CDR3 spans 13 residues. CDR1 and CDR2 from the germline V gene are DFQATT and SNEGSKA (reference sequence). The V end lost 5 bases, the J end lost 5 bases, and 15 bases lay between the germline ends. CDR3 protein: CSAPSDGWETQYF. The CDR3 DNA sequence: TGCAGTGCTCCCAGTGATGGGTGGGAGACCCAGTACTTC.

This chain connects TRBV20-1 to TRBJ2-5; tentative D call: TRBD1 (6 bases). The J call is in doubt because the DNA end fits TRBJ2-7 better. The CDR3 covers 16 residues. Germline V gene lookup returns CDR1 DFQATT and CDR2 SNEGSKA (reference sequence). In DNA, the CDR3 is TGCAGTGCTAGAGGAGTATTTGGGACAACACACTACGAGCAGTACTTC. Translated, it gives CSARGVFGTTHYEQYF.

This clonotype has just a few counts. CDR3 sequence reads: CSARPTDITNTEAFF. The DNA for the CDR3 is TGCAGTGCTAGACCCACGGACATTACGAACACTGAAGCTTTCTTT. The chain combines TRBV20-1 with TRBJ1-1, with D possibly being TRBD1 (5 bases). The CDR3 spans 15 residues. Trimming left V 2 bases short and J 1 base short, with 14 bases between. CDR1 is DFQATT and CDR2 is SNEGSKA in the germline V gene (reference sequence).

A single count supports this clonotype. The CDR3 reads CASSKRAEHQPQHF. The CDR3 DNA follows: TGTGCCAGCAGCAAAAGGGCAGAGCATCAGCCCCAGCATTTT. This chain joins TRBV21-1 and TRBJ1-5. TRBV21-1 represents a pseudogene. The CDR3 runs to 14 residues.

The chain carries TRBV29-1 and TRBJ2-3, with TRBD2 identical over 10 bases. The CDR3 covers 13 residues. CDR1 is SQVTM and CDR2 is ANQGSEA in the germline V gene. Germline trimming cut 6 bases from V and 3 bases from J; bases unmatched to any gene: 3. As DNA, the CDR3 is TGCAGCGTAATAGCGGGAGGTACAGATACGCAGTATTTT. This codes for CSVIAGGTDTQYF.

The chain links TRBV10-3 to TRBJ1-1; no definite D call. Germline loops: CDR1 ENHRY, CDR2 SYGVKD. V dropped 4 bases and J dropped 1 base, with 7 bases sitting between them. The CDR3 has 13 amino acids. CDR3 residues: CAISASENTEAFF. DNA of the CDR3: TGTGCCATCAGTGCCAGCGAGAACACTGAAGCTTTCTTT.

The V and J genes are TRBV29-1 and TRBJ1-2; the match to TRBD1 covers 12 bases. Germline loops: CDR1 SQVTM, CDR2 ANQGSEA. The CDR3 sequence is 17 residues long. V lost 4 bases, J lost 4 bases, and 13 bases stayed unmatched. CDR3 coding DNA: TGCAGCGTTGTACCCGGGACAGGGGGCTTGGGTCTCTATGGCTACACCTTC. Its protein is CSVVPGTGGLGLYGYTF.

The chain recombines TRBV4-1 with TRBJ2-4; D not resolved. CDR3 length equals 16 residues. CDR1 MGHRA and CDR2 YSYEKL come from the germline V gene. V lost 0 bases, J lost 0 bases, and 9 bases lay in between. The CDR3 here is CASSQELHLAKNIQYF. As DNA, the CDR3 is TGCGCCAGCAGCCAAGAGTTACATCTAGCCAAAAACATTCAGTACTTC.

On this clonotype: The junction shows a germline mismatch at one end, possibly a read error. The V gene is TRBV12-3 or TRBV12-4, the J gene TRBJ2-5; 11 positions match TRBD2. The DNA end is a closer match to TRBJ2-7, so the J assignment may be wrong. The CDR3 is made up of 14 amino acids. CDR3 coding DNA: TGCGCCAGCAGCCATACTAGCGGGAGTAACGAGCAGTACTTC. Translated: CASSHTSGSNEQYF.

The gene calls are TRBV4-3 and TRBJ2-2, with a weak D call TRBD2 (6 bases). CDR3 size: 17 residues. Looked up from germline, CDR1 is LGHNA and CDR2 is YSLEER. V was clipped by 1 base and J by 1 base, with 13 bases between them. CDR3 coding DNA: TGCGCCAGCAGCCAAGTTTTCGCGGGGCTGAACACCGGGGAGCTGTTTTTT. It yields the protein CASSQVFAGLNTGELFF.

The V and J genes are TRBV7-9 and TRBJ1-1, with 9 bases fitting TRBD1. The CDR3 is made up of 13 amino acids. Germline V gives CDR1 SEHNR, CDR2 FQNEAQ (reference sequence). V gave up 7 bases and J gave up 12 bases; unmatched junction bases: 12. The CDR3 region is CASTQGGGQGTFF. CDR3 bases: TGTGCCAGCACCCAGGGGGGTGGACAGGGGACTTTCTTT.

V is TRBV27 and J is TRBJ2-1; 9 bases fit TRBD2. CDR1 and CDR2 (germline): MNHEY, SMNVEV (reference sequence). V lost 7 bases to trimming and J lost 2 bases; unmatched junction nucleotides: 6. This CDR3 has 15 amino acids. The CDR3 sequence is CASTPTSGTYNEQFF. Here the CDR3 DNA reads TGTGCCAGCACACCGACTAGCGGAACCTACAATGAGCAGTTCTTC.

Details on this clonotype: This may come from a read error, since a much larger clone is one base off. The genes are TRBV4-1 and TRBJ2-5, with TRBD1 identical over 9 bases. The CDR3 totals 16 residues. Trimming at V came to 3 bases and at J to 11 bases, leaving 16 bases not matched to a gene. CDR1 MGHRA and CDR2 YSYEKL come from the germline V gene. The CDR3 DNA is TGCGCCAGCAGCCACAGGGGACAGGGTCTCTACAATGAGCAGTACTTC. This gives the protein CASSHRGQGLYNEQYF.

V gene TRBV4-1 combines with J gene TRBJ2-1, with a weak D call TRBD2 (5 bases). V gave up 1 base and J gave up 8 bases, with 12 bases separating them. Germline V lookup: CDR1 MGHRA, CDR2 YSYEKL. The CDR3 is 14 amino acids. CDR3 residues: CASSQGYMEDEQFF. The CDR3 nucleotides are TGCGCCAGCAGCCAAGGGTATATGGAGGATGAGCAGTTCTTC.

This clonotype was recorded a few times. The chain combines TRBV5-1 with TRBJ2-3, with D uncertain. CDR1 and CDR2 (germline): SGHRS, YFSETQ. V lost 4 bases and J lost 2, with 14 bases in between. The CDR3 length is 15 residues. The CDR3 spells CASSLRVPTTDTQYF. DNA for the CDR3: TGCGCCAGCAGCCTTCGAGTGCCGACCACAGATACGCAGTATTTT.

The rearrangement links TRBV6-6 to TRBJ2-5; 8 bases are a match to TRBD2. The DNA matches TRBJ2-7 better at its end, which makes the J call doubtful. Germline CDR1 and CDR2: MNHNY and SVGAGI (reference sequence). This CDR3 is built from 14 residues. The CDR3, as DNA: TGTGCCTCAATCATGGCGGGAGGTCTCAACGAGCAGTACTTC. This gives the protein CASIMAGGLNEQYF.

The chain couples TRBV11-2 to TRBJ1-1, with D possibly being TRBD1 (5 bases). Germline CDR1 and CDR2: SGHAT and FQNNGV. The V end lost 6 bases, the J end lost 10 bases, and 15 bases lay between the germline ends. This CDR3 spans 12 amino acids. The CDR3 DNA is TGTGCCAGCAGGGCCGGGGCTCACGGAGCTTTCTTT. It specifies CASRAGAHGAFF.

The rearrangement joins TRBV4-3 to TRBJ1-2, with D possibly matching TRBD1 (5 bases). Germline V gene data show CDR1 as LGHNA and CDR2 as YSLEER. The CDR3 covers 14 residues. Trimming took 5 bases from V and 4 from J, leaving 14 bases between them. The DNA for the CDR3 is TGCGCCAGCAGCTACAAGGGGTCCGTCTATGGCTACACCTTC. This gives the protein CASSYKGSVYGYTF.

This sequence joins TRBV7-7 and TRBJ2-5; 7 nucleotides line up with TRBD2. The length of the CDR3 is 14 residues. Trimming cost V 6 bases and J 4 bases; bases outside gene matches: 8. Germline V gives CDR1 SSHAT, CDR2 FNYEAQ (reference sequence). This CDR3 reads CASSSGLGPETQYF. DNA of the CDR3: TGTGCCAGCAGTTCCGGACTAGGTCCAGAGACCCAGTACTTC.

The rearrangement uses TRBV18 and TRBJ2-6; possibly TRBD2 for D (5 bases). The CDR3 length is 15 residues. The ends were cut back, 5 bases at V and 3 bases at J, with 11 bases in the middle. Germline V gene data show CDR1 as KGHSH and CDR2 as LQKENI. CDR3 in amino acids: CASSGKGDGANVLTF. CDR3 nucleotide sequence: TGTGCCAGCTCAGGGAAGGGAGATGGGGCCAACGTCCTGACTTTC.

V gene TRBV27 combines with J gene TRBJ1-1; no firm D call. The CDR3 contains 11 residues. V was pared by 7 bases and J by 1 base, with 4 bases between. Per the germline V gene, CDR1 is MNHEY and CDR2 is SMNVEV (reference sequence). The CDR3 DNA reads TGTGCCAGCAAAAGGAACACTGAAGCTTTCTTT. This encodes CASKRNTEAFF.

The rearrangement joins TRBV12-3 or TRBV12-4 to TRBJ2-5; no firm D call. This CDR3 contains 15 residues. V dropped 5 bases and J dropped 2 bases, with 15 bases sitting between them. Here the CDR3 DNA reads TGTGCCAGCAGTCCACCCTGGGGTAGTCAAGAGACCCAGTACTTC. Its protein product is CASSPPWGSQETQYF.

The J gene is TRBJ1-1, the V gene TRBV11-2, with TRBD1 matching over 7 bases. V lost 1 base, J lost 8 bases, and 1 base stayed unmatched. Germline lookup yields CDR1 SGHAT and CDR2 FQNNGV. This CDR3 spans 12 amino acids. The CDR3 DNA follows: TGTGCCAGCAGCTTAGCGGACAGGGAAGCTTTCTTT. Amino acid sequence: CASSLADREAFF.

There are a few counts of this clonotype. This chain uses TRBV6-2 or TRBV6-3 with TRBJ2-1; TRBD2 agrees at 8 bases. CDR3 length: 14 residues. The V gene end was trimmed by 6 bases and the J gene end by 8 bases; junction bases not matched to a gene: 9. In germline, CDR1 is MNHEY, CDR2 SVGEGT. The chain's CDR3 is CASRPSGSGDEQFF. In nucleotides, the CDR3 is TGTGCCAGCAGACCCAGCGGGAGCGGCGATGAGCAGTTCTTC.